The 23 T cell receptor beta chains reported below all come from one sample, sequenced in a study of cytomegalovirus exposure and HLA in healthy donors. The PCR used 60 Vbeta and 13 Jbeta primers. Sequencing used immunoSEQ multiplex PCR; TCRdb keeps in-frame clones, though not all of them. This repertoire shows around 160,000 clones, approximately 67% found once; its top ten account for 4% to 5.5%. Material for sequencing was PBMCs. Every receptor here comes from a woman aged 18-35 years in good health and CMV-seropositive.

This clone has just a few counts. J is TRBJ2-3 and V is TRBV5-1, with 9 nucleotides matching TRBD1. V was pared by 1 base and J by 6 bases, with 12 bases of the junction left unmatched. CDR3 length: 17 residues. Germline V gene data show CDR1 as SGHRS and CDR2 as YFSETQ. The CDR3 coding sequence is TGCGCCAGCAGCTTGACTTATCGGGACAGGGTTTTTGATACGCAGTATTTT. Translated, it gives CASSLTYRDRVFDTQYF.

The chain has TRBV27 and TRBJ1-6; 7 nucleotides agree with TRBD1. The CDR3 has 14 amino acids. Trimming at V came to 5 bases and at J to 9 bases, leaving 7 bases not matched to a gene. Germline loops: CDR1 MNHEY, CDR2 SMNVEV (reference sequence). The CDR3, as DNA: TGTGCCAGCAGTGACAGGGATACGGTTTCACCCCTCCACTTT. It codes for CASSDRDTVSPLHF.

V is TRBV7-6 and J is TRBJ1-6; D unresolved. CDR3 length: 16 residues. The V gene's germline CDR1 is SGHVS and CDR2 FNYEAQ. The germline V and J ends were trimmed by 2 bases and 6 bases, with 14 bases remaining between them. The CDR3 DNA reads TGTGCCAGCAGCTTATCAAGCGGTAGGGCTAATTCACCCCTCCACTTT. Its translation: CASSLSSGRANSPLHF.

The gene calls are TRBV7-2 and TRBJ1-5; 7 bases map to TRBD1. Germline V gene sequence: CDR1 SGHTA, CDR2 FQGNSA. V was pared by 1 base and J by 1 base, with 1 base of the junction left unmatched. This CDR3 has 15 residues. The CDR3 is CASSLEGASNQPQHF. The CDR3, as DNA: TGTGCCAGCAGCTTAGAGGGGGCAAGCAATCAGCCCCAGCATTTT.

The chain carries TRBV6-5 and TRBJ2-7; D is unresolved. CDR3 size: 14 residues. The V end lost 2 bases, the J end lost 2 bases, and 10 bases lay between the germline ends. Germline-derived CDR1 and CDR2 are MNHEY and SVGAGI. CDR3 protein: CASSYRASPYEQYF. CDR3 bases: TGTGCCAGCAGTTACCGAGCGTCTCCCTACGAGCAGTACTTC.

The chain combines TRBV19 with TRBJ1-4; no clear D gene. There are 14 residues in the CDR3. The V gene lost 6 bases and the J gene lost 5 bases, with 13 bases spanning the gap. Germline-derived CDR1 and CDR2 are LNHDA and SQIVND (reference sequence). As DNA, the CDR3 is TGTGCCAGTAGCGTCGGGTATCCAAATGAAAAACTGTTTTTT. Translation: CASSVGYPNEKLFF. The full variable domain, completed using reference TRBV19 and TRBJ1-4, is DGGITQSPKYLFRKEGQNVTLSCEQNLNHDAMYWYRQDPGQGLRLIYYSQIVNDFQKGDIAEGYSVSREKKESFPLTVTSAQKNPTAFYLCASSVGYPNEKLFFGSGTQLSVL.

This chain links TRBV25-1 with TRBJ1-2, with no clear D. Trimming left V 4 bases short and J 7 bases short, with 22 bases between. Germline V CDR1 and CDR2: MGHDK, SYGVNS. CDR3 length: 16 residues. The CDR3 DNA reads TGTGCCAGCAGTGCCGCTTATCGGGGTAAGTGTTTTGGCTACACCTTC. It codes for CASSAAYRGKCFGYTF.

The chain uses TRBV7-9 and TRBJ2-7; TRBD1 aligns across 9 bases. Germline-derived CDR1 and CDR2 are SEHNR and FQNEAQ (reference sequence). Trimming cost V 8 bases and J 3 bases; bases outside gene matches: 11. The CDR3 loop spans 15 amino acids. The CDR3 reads CASWEPGQGNYEQYF. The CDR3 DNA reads TGTGCCAGCTGGGAACCGGGACAGGGCAACTACGAGCAGTACTTC.

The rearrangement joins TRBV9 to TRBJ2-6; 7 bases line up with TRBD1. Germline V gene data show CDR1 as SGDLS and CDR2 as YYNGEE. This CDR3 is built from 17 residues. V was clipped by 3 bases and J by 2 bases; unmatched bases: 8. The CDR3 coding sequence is TGTGCCAGCAGCGCCGTCGGTACAGGGGCTGGGGCCAACGTCCTGACTTTC. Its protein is CASSAVGTGAGANVLTF.

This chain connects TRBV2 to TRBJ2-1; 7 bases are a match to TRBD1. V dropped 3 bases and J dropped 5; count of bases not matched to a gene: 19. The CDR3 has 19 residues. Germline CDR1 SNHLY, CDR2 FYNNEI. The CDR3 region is CASSDRGSLIAFGDNEQFF. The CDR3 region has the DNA TGTGCCAGCAGTGACAGGGGGTCCCTAATAGCGTTTGGTGACAATGAGCAGTTCTTC. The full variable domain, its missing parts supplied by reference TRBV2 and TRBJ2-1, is EPEVTQTPSHQVTQMGQEVILRCVPISNHLYFYWYRQILGQKVEFLVSFYNNEISEKSEIFDDQFSVERPDGSNFTLKIRSTKLEDSAMYFCASSDRGSLIAFGDNEQFFGPGTRLTVL.

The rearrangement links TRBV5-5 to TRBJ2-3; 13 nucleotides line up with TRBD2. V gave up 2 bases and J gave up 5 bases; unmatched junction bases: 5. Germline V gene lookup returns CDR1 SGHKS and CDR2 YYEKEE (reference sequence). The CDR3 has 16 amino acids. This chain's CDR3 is CASSLLAGGPEDTQYF. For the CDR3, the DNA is TGTGCCAGCAGCTTACTAGCGGGAGGGCCTGAAGATACGCAGTATTTT.

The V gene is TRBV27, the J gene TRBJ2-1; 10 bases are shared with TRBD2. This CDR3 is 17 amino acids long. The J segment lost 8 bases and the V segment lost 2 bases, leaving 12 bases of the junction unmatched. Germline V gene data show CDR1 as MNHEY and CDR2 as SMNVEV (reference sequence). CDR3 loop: CASSLLQLAGSIDEQFF. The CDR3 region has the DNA TGTGCCAGCAGTTTACTCCAACTAGCGGGAAGTATCGATGAGCAGTTCTTC.

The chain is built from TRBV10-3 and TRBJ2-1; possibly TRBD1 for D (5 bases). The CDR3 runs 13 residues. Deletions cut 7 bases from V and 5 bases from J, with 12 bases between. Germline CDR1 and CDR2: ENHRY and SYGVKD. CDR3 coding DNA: TGTGCCATCAAGGGGAAAGGGGACAATGAGCAGTTCTTC. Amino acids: CAIKGKGDNEQFF.

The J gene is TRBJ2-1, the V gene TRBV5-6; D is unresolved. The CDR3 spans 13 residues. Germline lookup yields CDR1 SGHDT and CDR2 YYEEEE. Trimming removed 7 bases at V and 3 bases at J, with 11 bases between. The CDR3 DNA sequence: TGTGCCAGCGAGAACACAGACTACAATGAGCAGTTCTTC. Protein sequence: CASENTDYNEQFF.

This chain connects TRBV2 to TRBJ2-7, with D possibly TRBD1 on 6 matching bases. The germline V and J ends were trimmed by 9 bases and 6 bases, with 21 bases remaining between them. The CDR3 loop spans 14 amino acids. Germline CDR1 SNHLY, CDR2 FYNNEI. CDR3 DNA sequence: TGTGCCAGTCGACTAACCGGGACATCATCCGAGCAGTACTTC. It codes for CASRLTGTSSEQYF.

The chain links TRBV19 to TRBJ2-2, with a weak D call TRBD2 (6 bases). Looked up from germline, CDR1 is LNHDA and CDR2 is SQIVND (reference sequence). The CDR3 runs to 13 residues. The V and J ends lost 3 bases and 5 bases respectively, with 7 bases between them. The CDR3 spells CASSIRGTGELFF. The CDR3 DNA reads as TGTGCCAGTAGTATTCGGGGGACCGGGGAGCTGTTTTTT.

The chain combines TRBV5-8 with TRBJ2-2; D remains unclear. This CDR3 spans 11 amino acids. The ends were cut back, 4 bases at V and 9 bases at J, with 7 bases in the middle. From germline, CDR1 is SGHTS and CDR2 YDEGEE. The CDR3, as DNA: TGTGCCAGCAGCCTCAGATGGGAGCTGTTTTTT. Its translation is CASSLRWELFF.

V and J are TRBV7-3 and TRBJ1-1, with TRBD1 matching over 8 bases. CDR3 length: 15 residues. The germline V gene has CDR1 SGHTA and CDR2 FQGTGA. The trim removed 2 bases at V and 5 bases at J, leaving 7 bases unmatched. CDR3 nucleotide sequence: TGTGCCAGCAGCTTACAAGCAGGGGGCATAACTGAAGCTTTCTTT. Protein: CASSLQAGGITEAFF.

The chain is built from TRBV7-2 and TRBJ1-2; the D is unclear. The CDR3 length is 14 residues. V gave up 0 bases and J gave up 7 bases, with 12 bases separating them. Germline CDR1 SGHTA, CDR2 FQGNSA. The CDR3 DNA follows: TGTGCCAGCAGCTTAGCTGCCGAGGGCCCTGGCTACACCTTC. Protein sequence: CASSLAAEGPGYTF.

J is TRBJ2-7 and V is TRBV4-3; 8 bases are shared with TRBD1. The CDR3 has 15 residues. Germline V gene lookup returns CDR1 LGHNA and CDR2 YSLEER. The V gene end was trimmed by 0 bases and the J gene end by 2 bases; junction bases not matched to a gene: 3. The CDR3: CASSQDRQGPYEQYF. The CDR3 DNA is TGCGCCAGCAGCCAAGATAGACAGGGGCCCTACGAGCAGTACTTC.

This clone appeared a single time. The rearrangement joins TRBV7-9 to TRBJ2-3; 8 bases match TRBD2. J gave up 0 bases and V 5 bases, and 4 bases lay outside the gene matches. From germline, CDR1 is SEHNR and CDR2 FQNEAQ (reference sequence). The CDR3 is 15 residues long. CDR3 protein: CASSPPSGSTDTQYF. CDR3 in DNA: TGTGCCAGCAGCCCCCCTAGCGGGAGCACAGATACGCAGTATTTT.

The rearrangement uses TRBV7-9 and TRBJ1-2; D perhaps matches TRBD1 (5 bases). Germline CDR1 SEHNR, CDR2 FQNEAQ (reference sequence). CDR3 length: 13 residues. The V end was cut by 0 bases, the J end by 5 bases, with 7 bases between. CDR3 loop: CASSLAQGYGYTF. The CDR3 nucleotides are TGTGCCAGCAGCTTAGCGCAGGGATATGGCTACACCTTC.

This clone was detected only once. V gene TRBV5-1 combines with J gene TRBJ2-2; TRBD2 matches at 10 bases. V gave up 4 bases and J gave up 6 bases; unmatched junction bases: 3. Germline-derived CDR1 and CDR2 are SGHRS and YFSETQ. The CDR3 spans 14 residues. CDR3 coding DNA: TGCGCCAGCAGCAACCTAGCGGGAGCCGGGGAGCTGTTTTTT. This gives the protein CASSNLAGAGELFF.